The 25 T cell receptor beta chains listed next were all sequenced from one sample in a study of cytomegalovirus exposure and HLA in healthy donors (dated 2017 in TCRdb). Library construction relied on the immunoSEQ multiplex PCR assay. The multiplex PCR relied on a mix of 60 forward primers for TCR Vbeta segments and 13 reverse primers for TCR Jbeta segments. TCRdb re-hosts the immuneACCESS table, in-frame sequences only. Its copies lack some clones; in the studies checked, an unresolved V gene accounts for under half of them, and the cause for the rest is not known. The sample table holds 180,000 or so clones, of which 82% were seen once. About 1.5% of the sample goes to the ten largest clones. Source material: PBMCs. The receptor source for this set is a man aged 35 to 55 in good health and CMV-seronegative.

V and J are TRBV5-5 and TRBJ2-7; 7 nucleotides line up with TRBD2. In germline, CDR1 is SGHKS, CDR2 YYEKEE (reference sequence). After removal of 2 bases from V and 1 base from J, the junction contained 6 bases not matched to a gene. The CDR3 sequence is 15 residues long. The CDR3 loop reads CASSLGLAASYEQYF. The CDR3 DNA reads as TGTGCCAGCAGCTTAGGTCTAGCGGCTTCCTACGAGCAGTACTTC.

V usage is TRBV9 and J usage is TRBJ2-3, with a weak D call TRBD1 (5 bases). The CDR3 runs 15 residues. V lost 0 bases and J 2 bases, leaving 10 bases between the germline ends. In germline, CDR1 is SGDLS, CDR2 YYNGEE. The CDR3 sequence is CASSVGLGDTDTQYF. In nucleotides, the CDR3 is TGTGCCAGCAGCGTAGGGTTAGGGGACACAGATACGCAGTATTTT. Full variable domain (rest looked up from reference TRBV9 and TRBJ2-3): DSGVTQTPKHLITATGQRVTLRCSPRSGDLSVYWYQQSLDQGLQFLIQYYNGEERAKGNILERFSAQQFPDLHSELNLSSLELGDSALYFCASSVGLGDTDTQYFGPGTRLTVL.

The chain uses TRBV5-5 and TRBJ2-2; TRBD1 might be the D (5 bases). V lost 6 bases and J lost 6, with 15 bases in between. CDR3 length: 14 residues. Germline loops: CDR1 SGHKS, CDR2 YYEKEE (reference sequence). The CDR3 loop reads CASNNPGSPGELFF. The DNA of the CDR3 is TGTGCCAGCAACAACCCAGGGTCCCCCGGGGAGCTGTTTTTT.

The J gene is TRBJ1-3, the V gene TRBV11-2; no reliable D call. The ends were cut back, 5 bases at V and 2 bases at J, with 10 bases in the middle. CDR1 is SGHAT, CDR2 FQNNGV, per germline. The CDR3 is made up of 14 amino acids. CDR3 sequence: CASSPSTPGNTIYF. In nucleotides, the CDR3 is TGTGCCAGCAGCCCCTCCACACCTGGAAACACCATATATTTT.

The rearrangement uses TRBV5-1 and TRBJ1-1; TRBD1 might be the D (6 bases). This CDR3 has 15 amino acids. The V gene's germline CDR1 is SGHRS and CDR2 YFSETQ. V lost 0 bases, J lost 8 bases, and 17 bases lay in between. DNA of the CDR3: TGCGCCAGCAGCTTGGGGGTGGTGACAGGTGAAGAAGCTTTCTTT. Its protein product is CASSLGVVTGEEAFF.

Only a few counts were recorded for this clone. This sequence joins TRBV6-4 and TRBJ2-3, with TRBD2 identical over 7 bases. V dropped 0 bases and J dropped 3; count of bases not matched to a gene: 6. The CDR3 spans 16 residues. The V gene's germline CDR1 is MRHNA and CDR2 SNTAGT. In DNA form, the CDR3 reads TGTGCCAGCAGTGACTCCCTTTGGGGGGGGACAGATACGCAGTATTTT. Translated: CASSDSLWGGTDTQYF.

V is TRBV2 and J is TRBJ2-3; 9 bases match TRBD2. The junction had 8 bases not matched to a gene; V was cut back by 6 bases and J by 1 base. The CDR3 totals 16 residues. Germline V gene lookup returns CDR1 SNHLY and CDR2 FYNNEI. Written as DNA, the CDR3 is TGTGCCAGCAGCCTTTTGGGACTAGCAGGCACAGATACGCAGTATTTT. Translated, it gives CASSLLGLAGTDTQYF.

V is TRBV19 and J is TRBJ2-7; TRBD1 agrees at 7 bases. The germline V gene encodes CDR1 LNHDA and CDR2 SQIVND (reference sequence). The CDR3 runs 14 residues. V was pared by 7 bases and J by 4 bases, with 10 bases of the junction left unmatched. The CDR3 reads CASTGTDRRYEQYF. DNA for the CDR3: TGTGCCAGTACCGGGACAGACCGAAGGTACGAGCAGTACTTC.

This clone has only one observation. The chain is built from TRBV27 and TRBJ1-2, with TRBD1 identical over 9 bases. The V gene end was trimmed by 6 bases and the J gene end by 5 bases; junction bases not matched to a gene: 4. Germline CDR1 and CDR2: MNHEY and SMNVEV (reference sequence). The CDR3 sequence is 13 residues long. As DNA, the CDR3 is TGTGCCAGCAGGCGGACAGGGGCATATGGCTACACCTTC. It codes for CASRRTGAYGYTF.

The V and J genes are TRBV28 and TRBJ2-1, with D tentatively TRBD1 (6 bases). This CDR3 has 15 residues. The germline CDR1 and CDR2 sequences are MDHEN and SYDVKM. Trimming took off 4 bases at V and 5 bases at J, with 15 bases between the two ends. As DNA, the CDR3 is TGTGCCAGCAGTTGGGCCAGGGGATTAGACAATGAGCAGTTCTTC. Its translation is CASSWARGLDNEQFF.

The CDR3 DNA follows: TGTGCCAGCAGTGAAGCGCTGGGGGGACTCAACTACGAGCAGTACTTC. Residues: CASSEALGGLNYEQYF. The chain links TRBV6-1 to TRBJ2-7; D possibly corresponds to TRBD2 (6 bases). Germline lookup yields CDR1 MNHNS and CDR2 SASEGT. V lost 0 bases, J lost 3 bases, and 15 bases lay in between. The CDR3 is 16 amino acids.

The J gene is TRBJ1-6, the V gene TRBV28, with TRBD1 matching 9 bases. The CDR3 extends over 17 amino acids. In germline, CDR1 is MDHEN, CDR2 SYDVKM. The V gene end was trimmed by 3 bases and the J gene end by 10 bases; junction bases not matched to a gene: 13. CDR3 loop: CASSFRDGQGLRSPLHF. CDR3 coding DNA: TGTGCCAGCAGTTTTAGGGACGGACAGGGGTTGAGGTCACCCCTCCACTTT.

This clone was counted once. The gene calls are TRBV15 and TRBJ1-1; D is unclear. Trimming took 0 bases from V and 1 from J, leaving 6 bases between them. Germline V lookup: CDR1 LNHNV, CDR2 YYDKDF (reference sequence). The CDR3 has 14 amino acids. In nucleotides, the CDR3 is TGTGCCACCAGCAGAGAAAACAGGAACACTGAAGCTTTCTTT. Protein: CATSRENRNTEAFF.

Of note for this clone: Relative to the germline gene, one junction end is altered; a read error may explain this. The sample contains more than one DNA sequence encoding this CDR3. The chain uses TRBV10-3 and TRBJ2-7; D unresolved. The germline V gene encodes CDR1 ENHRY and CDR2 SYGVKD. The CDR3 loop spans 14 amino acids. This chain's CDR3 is CAISESLGAYEQYF. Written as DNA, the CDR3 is TGTGCCATCAGCGAGTCCCTAGGAGCCTACGAGCAGTACTTC.

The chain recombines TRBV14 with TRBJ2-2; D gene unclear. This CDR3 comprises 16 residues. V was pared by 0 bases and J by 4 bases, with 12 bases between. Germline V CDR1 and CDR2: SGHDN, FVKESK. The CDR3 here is CASSQDNWLPTGELFF. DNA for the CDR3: TGTGCCAGCAGCCAAGATAATTGGCTTCCCACCGGGGAGCTGTTTTTT.

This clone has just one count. As DNA, the CDR3 is TGCGCCAGCAGTACCGGGACACCAACCCCACAGCCCCAGCATTTT. The encoded protein is CASSTGTPTPQPQHF. The gene calls are TRBV10-2 and TRBJ1-5; possible D gene TRBD1, 6 bases. Trimming took off 5 bases at V and 7 bases at J, with 18 bases between the two ends. The CDR3 length is 15 residues. Germline CDR1 WSHSY, CDR2 SAAADI.

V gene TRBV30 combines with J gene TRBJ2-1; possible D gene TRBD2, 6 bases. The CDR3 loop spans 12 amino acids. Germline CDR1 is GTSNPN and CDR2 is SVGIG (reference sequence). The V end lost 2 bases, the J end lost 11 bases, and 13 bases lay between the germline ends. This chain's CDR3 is CAWSPPGTQQFF. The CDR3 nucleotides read TGTGCCTGGAGTCCCCCCGGGACTCAGCAGTTCTTC.

As DNA, the CDR3 is TGCGCCAGCACCCTTCAGGGAATAACTAGCACAGATACGCAGTATTTT. Translating it yields CASTLQGITSTDTQYF. The chain uses TRBV5-1 and TRBJ2-3, with a weak D call TRBD1 (5 bases). The CDR3 runs to 16 residues. Germline V gene data show CDR1 as SGHRS and CDR2 as YFSETQ. Trimming removed 6 bases at V and 0 bases at J, with 17 bases between.

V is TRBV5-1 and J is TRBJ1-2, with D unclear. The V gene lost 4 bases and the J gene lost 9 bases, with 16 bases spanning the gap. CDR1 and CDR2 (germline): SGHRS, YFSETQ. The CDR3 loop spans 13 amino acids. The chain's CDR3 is CASSLTTPTSYTF. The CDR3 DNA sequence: TGCGCCAGCAGCCTCACCACACCAACGAGCTACACCTTC.

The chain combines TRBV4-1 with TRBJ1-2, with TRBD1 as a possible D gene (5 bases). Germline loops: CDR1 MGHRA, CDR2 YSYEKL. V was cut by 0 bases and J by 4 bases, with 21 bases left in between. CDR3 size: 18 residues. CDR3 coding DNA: TGCGCCAGCAGCCAAGATGGGGCTCGACAGACCGGTCCCTATGGCTACACCTTC. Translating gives CASSQDGARQTGPYGYTF.

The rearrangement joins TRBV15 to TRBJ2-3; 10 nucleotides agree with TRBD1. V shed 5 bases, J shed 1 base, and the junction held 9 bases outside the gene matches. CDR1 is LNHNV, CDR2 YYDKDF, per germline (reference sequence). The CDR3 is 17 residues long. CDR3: CATSESDRGRRTDTQYF. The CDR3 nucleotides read TGTGCCACCAGCGAGAGCGACAGGGGGCGCCGCACAGATACGCAGTATTTT.

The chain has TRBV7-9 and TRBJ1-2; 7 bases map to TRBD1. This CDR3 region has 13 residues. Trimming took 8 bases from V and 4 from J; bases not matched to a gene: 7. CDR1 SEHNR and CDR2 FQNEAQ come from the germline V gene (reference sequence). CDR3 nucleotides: TGTGCCAGCGGGCCGGCAGGGGGCTATGGCTACACCTTC. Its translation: CASGPAGGYGYTF.

Here the CDR3 reads CASSQDSGGSDTGELFF. CDR3 DNA: TGCGCCAGCAGCCAAGATTCGGGGGGGTCGGACACCGGGGAGCTGTTTTTT. This chain uses TRBV4-3 with TRBJ2-2; 8 positions agree with TRBD2. This CDR3 is built from 17 residues. Per germline, CDR1 LGHNA and CDR2 YSLEER. The trim removed 0 bases at V and 3 bases at J, leaving 6 bases unmatched.

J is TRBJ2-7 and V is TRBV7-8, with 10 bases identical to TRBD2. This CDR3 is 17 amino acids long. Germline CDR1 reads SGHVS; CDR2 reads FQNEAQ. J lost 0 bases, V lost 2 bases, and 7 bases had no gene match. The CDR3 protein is CASSLRSGLADSYEQYF. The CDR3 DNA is TGTGCCAGCAGCTTACGGTCCGGACTAGCGGACTCCTACGAGCAGTACTTC. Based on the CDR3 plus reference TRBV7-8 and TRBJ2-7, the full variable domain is GAGVSQSPRYKVAKRGQDVALRCDPISGHVSLFWYQQALGQGPEFLTYFQNEAQLDKSGLPSDRFFAERPEGSVSTLKIQRTQQEDSAVYLCASSLRSGLADSYEQYFGPGTRLTVT.

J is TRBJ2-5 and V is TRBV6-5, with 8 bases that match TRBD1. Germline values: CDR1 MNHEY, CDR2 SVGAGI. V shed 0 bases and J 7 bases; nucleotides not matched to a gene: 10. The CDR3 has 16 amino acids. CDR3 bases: TGTGCCAGCAGTTACTCCGACCAGGGGGCTCGGGGGACCCAGTACTTC. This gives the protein CASSYSDQGARGTQYF.